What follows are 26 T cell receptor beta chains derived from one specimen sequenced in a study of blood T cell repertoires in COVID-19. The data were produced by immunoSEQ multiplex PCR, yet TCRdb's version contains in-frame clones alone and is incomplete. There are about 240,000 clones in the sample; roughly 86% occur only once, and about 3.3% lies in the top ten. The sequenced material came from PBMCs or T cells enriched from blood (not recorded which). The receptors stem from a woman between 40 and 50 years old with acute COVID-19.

DNA for the CDR3: TGTGCCAGCAGCTTAATGGCGGGAGGGGTCACAGATACGCAGTATTTT. Translation: CASSLMAGGVTDTQYF. This chain joins TRBV7-8 and TRBJ2-3, with 9 nucleotides matching TRBD2. The junction had 5 bases not matched to a gene; V was cut back by 2 bases and J by 2 bases. The CDR3 has 16 residues. Germline CDR1 SGHVS, CDR2 FQNEAQ. Using reference TRBV7-8 and TRBJ2-3 for the parts outside the CDR3, the full variable domain is GAGVSQSPRYKVAKRGQDVALRCDPISGHVSLFWYQQALGQGPEFLTYFQNEAQLDKSGLPSDRFFAERPEGSVSTLKIQRTQQEDSAVYLCASSLMAGGVTDTQYFGPGTRLTVL.

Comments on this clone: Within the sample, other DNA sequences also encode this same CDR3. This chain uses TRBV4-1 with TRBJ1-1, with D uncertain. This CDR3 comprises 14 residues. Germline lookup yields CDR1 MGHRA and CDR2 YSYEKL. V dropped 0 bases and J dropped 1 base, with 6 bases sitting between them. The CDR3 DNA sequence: TGCGCCAGCAGCCAAGACAGTCCGAACACTGAAGCTTTCTTT. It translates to CASSQDSPNTEAFF.

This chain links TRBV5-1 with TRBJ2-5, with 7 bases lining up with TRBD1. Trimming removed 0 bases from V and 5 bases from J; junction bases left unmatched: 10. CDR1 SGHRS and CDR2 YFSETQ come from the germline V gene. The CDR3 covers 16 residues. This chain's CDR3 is CASSLASAGGRETQYF. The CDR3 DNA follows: TGCGCCAGCAGCTTGGCCTCGGCAGGGGGACGGGAGACCCAGTACTTC.

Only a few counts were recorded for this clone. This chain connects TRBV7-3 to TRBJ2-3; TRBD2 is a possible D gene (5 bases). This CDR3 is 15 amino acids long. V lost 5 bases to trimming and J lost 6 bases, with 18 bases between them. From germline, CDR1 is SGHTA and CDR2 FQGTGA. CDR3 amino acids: CASSPSNTPGDTQYF. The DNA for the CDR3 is TGTGCCAGCAGCCCTTCTAACACGCCGGGGGATACGCAGTATTTT.

CDR3 DNA: TGTGCCAGCAGTTACGGTTCGATGAGCTCTGGAAACACCATATATTTT. Its protein product is CASSYGSMSSGNTIYF. This chain joins TRBV6-5 and TRBJ1-3; D gene unclear. V shed 2 bases and J shed 0 bases, with 11 bases lying between them. CDR3 length: 16 amino acids. Germline V gene lookup returns CDR1 MNHEY and CDR2 SVGAGI.

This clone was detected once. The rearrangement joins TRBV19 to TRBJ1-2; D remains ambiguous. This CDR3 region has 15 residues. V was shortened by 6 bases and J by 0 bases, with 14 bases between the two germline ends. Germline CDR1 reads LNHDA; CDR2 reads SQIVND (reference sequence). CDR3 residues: CASRSGGQSNYGYTF. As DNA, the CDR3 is TGTGCCAGTAGATCGGGAGGGCAGTCTAACTATGGCTACACCTTC.

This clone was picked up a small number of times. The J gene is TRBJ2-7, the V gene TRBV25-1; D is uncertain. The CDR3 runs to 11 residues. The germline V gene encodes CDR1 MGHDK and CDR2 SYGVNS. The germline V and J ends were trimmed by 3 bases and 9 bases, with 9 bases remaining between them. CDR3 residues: CASSDGPTQYF. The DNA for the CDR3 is TGTGCCAGCAGTGATGGCCCAACGCAGTACTTC.

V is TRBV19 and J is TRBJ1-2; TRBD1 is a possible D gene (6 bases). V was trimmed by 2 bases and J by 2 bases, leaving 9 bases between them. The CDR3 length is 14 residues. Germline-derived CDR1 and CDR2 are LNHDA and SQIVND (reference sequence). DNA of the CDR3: TGTGCCAGTAGTATACCAGGGGTGAACTATGGCTACACCTTC. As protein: CASSIPGVNYGYTF. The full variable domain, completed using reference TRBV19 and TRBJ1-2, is DGGITQSPKYLFRKEGQNVTLSCEQNLNHDAMYWYRQDPGQGLRLIYYSQIVNDFQKGDIAEGYSVSREKKESFPLTVTSAQKNPTAFYLCASSIPGVNYGYTFGSGTRLTVV.

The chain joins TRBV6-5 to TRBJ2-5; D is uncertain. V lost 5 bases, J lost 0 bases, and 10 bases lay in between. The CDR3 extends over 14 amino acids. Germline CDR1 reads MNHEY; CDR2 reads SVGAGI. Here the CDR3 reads CASSHSLYQETQYF. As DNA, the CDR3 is TGTGCCAGCAGTCATTCATTGTACCAAGAGACCCAGTACTTC.

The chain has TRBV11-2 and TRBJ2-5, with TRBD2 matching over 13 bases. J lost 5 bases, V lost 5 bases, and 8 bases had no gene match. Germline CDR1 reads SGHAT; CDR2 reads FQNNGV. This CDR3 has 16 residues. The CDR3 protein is CASSPWTSGSWETQYF. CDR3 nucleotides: TGTGCCAGCAGCCCGTGGACTAGCGGGAGTTGGGAGACCCAGTACTTC.

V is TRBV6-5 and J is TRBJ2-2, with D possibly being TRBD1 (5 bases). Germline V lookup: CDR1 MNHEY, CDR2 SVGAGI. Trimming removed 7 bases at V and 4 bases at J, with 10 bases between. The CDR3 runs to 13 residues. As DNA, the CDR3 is TGTGCCAGCACAGCAGGGTCCACCGGGGAGCTGTTTTTT. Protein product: CASTAGSTGELFF.

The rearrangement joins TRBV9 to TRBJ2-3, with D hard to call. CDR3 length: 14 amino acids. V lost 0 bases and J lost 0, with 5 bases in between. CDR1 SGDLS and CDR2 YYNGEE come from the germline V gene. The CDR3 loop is CASSVVGSTDTQYF. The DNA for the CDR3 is TGTGCCAGCAGCGTAGTCGGGAGCACAGATACGCAGTATTTT. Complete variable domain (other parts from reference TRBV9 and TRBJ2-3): DSGVTQTPKHLITATGQRVTLRCSPRSGDLSVYWYQQSLDQGLQFLIQYYNGEERAKGNILERFSAQQFPDLHSELNLSSLELGDSALYFCASSVVGSTDTQYFGPGTRLTVL.

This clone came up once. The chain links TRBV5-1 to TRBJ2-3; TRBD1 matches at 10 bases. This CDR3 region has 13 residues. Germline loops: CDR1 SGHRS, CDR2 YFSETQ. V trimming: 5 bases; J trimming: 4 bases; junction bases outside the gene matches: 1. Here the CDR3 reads CASRGQGADTQYF. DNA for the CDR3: TGCGCCAGCAGAGGACAGGGGGCAGATACGCAGTATTTT.

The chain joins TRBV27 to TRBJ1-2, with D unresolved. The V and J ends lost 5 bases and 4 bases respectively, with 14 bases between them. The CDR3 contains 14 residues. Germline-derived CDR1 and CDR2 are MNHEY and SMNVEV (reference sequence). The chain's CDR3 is CASSRTFSSYGYTF. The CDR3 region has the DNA TGTGCCAGCAGTCGAACTTTTAGTAGCTATGGCTACACCTTC.

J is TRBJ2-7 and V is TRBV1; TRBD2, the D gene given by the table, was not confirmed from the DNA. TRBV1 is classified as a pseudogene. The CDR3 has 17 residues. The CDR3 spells CTSSRLASSPYRREQYF. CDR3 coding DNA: TGCACCAGCAGCCGACTAGCATCATCCCCTTATCGACGGGAGCAGTACTTC.

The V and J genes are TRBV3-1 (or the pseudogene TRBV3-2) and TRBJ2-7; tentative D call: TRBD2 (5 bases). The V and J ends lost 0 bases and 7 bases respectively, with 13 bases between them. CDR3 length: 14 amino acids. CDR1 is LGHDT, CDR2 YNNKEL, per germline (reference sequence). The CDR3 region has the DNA TGTGCCAGCAGCCAAGAAGGGAGCCTCGGTGAGCAGTACTTC. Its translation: CASSQEGSLGEQYF.

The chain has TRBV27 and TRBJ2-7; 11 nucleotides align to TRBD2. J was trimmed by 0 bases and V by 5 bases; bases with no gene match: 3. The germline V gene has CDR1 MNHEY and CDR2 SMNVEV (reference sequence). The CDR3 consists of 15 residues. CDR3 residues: CASSTTSGSSYEQYF. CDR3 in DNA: TGTGCCAGCAGTACTACTAGCGGGAGCTCCTACGAGCAGTACTTC.

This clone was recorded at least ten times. CDR3 DNA: TGTGCCAGCAGCTCAAGAGGGACAGGGCAAGCAGATACGCAGTATTTT. This sequence encodes CASSSRGTGQADTQYF. The V call is TRBV11-3, the J call TRBJ2-3; 9 bases are shared with TRBD1. There are 16 residues in the CDR3. CDR1 SGHNT and CDR2 YENEEA come from the germline V gene. The V gene end was trimmed by 4 bases and the J gene end by 4 bases; junction bases not matched to a gene: 9.

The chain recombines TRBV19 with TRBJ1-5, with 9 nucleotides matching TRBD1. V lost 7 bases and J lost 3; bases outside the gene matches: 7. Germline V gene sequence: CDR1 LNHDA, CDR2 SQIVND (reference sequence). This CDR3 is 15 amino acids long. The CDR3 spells CASTRDRDPNQPQHF. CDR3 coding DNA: TGTGCCAGTACCCGGGACAGGGATCCCAATCAGCCCCAGCATTTT.

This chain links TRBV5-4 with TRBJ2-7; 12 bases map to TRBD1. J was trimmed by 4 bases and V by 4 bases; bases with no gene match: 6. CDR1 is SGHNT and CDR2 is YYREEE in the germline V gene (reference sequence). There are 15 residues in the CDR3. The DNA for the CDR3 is TGTGCCAGCAGCCCCGGGACAGGGGGCGGTTACGAGCAGTACTTC. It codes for CASSPGTGGGYEQYF. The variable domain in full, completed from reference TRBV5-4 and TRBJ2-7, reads ETGVTQSPTHLIKTRGQQVTLRCSSQSGHNTVSWYQQALGQGPQFIFQYYREEENGRGNFPPRFSGLQFPNYSSELNVNALELDDSALYLCASSPGTGGGYEQYFGPGTRLTVT.

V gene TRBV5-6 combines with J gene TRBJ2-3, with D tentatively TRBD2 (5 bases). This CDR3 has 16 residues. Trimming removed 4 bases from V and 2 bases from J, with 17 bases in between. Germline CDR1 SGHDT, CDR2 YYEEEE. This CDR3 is CASSLRGLPFTDTQYF. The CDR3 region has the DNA TGTGCCAGCAGCCTCCGCGGGTTGCCGTTCACAGATACGCAGTATTTT.

The DNA of the CDR3 is TGTGCCTGGAGTGTAGCAGGGGATCAGCCCCAGCATTTT. Translation gives CAWSVAGDQPQHF. V usage is TRBV30 and J usage is TRBJ1-5; a weak D match, TRBD1 (6 bases). The CDR3 consists of 13 residues. From germline, CDR1 is GTSNPN and CDR2 SVGIG (reference sequence). Trimming left V 0 bases short and J 5 bases short, with 8 bases between. The full variable domain, completed using reference TRBV30 and TRBJ1-5, is SQTIHQWPATLVQPVGSPLSLECTVEGTSNPNLYWYRQAAGRGLQLLFYSVGIGQISSEVPQNLSASRPQDRQFILSSKKLLLSDSGFYLCAWSVAGDQPQHFGDGTRLSIL.

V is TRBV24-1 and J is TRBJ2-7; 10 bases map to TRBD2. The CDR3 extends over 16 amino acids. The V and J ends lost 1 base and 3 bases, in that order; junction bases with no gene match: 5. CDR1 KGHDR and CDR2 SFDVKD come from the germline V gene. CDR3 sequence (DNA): TGTGCCACCAGTGATTTTATGGCTAGCGGGAGCTACGAGCAGTACTTC. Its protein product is CATSDFMASGSYEQYF.

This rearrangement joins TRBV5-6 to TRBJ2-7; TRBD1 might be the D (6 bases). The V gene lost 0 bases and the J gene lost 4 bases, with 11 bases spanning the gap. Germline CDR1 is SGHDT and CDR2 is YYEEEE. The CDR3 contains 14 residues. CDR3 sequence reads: CASSLGDTFYEQYF. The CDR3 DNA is TGTGCCAGCAGCTTGGGGGACACCTTTTACGAGCAGTACTTC.

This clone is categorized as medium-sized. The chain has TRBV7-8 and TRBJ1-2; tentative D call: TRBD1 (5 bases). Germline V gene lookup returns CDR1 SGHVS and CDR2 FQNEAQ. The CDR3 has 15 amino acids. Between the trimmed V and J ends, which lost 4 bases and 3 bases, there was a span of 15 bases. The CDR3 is CASSSSGQGDYGYTF. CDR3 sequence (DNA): TGTGCCAGCAGCTCGTCAGGCCAGGGCGACTATGGCTACACCTTC.

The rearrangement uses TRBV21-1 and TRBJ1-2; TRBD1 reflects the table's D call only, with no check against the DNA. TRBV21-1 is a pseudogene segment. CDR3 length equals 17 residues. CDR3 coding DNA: TGTGCCAGCAGCAAAAATCTCTGCAGGGGAAGGTCTTATGGCTACACCTTC. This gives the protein CASSKNLCRGRSYGYTF.